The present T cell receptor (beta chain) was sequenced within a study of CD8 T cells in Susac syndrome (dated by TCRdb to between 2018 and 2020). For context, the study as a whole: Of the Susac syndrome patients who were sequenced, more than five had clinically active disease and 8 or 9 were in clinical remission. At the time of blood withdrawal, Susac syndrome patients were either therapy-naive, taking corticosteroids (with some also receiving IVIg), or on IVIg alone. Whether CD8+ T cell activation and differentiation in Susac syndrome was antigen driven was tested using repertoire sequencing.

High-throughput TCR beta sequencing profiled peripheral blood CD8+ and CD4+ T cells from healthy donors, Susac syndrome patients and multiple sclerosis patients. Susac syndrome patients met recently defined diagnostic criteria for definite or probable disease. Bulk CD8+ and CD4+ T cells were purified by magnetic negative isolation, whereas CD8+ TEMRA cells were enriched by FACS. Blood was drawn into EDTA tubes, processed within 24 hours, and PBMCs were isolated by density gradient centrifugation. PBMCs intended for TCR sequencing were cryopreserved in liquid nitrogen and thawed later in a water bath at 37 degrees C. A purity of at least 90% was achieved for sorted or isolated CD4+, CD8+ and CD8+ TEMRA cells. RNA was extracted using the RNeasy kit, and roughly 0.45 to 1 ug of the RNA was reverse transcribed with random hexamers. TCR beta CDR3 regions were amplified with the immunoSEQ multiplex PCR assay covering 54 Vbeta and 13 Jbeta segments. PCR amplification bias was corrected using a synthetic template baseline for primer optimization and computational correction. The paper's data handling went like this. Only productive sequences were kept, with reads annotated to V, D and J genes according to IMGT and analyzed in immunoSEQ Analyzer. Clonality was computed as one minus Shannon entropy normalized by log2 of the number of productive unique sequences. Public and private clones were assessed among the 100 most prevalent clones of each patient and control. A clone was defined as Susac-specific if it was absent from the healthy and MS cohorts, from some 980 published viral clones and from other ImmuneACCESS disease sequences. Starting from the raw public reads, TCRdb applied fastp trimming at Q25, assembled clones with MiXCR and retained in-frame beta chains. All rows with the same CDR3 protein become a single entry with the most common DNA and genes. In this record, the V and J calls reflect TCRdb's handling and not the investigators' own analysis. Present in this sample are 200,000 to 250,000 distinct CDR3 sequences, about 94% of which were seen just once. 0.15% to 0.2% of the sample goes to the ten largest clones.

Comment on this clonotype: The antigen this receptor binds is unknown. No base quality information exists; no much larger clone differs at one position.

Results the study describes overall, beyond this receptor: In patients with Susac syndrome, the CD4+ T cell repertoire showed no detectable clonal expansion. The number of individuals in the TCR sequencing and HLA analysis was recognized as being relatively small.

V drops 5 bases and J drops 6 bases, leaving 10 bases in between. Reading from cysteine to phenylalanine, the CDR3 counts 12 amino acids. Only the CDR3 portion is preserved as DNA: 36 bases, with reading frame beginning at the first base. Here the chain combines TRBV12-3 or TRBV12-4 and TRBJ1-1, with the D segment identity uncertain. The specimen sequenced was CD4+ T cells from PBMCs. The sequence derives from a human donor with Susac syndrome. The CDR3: CASSLSYSEAFF. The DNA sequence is TGTGCCAGCAGTCTCTCATATTCTGAAGCTTTCTTT.